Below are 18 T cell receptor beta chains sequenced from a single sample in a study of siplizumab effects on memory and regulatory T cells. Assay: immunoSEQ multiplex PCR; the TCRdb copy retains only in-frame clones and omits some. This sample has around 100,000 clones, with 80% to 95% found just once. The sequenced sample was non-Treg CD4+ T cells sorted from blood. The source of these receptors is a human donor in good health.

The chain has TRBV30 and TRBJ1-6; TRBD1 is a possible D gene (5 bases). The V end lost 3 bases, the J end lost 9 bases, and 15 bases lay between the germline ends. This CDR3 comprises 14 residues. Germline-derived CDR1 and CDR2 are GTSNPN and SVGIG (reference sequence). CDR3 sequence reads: CAWRTGTGGSPLHF. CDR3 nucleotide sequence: TGTGCCTGGAGAACCGGGACCGGCGGTTCACCCCTCCACTTT. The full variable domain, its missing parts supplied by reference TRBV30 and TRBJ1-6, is SQTIHQWPATLVQPVGSPLSLECTVEGTSNPNLYWYRQAAGRGLQLLFYSVGIGQISSEVPQNLSASRPQDRQFILSSKKLLLSDSGFYLCAWRTGTGGSPLHFGNGTRLTVT.

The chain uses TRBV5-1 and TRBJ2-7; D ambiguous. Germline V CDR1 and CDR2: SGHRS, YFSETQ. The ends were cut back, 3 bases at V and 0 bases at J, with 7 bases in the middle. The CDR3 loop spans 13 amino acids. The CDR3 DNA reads TGCGCCAGCAGCTCGTTACTCTCCTACGAGCAGTACTTC. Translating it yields CASSSLLSYEQYF.

The CDR3 DNA is TGTGCCAGCAGCTTAGAGGGACGACTAGCGGGAGATACGCAGTATTTT. Translation gives CASSLEGRLAGDTQYF. The chain employs TRBV7-9 and TRBJ2-3, with TRBD2 identical over 10 bases. The V and J ends lost 1 base and 5 bases, in that order; junction bases with no gene match: 6. Per the germline V gene, CDR1 is SEHNR and CDR2 is FQNEAQ (reference sequence). The CDR3 has 16 residues. Full variable domain (outside the CDR3, taken from reference TRBV7-9 and TRBJ2-3): DTGVSQNPRHKITKRGQNVTFRCDPISEHNRLYWYRQTLGQGPEFLTYFQNEAQLEKSRLLSDRFSAERPKGSFSTLEIQRTEQGDSAMYLCASSLEGRLAGDTQYFGPGTRLTVL.

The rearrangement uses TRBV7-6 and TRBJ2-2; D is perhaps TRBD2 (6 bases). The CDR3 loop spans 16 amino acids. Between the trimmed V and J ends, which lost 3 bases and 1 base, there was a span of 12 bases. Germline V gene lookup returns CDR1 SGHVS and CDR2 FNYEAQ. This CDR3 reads CASSLEGHGNTGELFF. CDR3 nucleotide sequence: TGTGCCAGCAGCTTGGAGGGCCACGGGAACACCGGGGAGCTGTTTTTT.

CDR3 DNA: TGTGCCAGCACAGGGACGGGCAATCAGCCCCAGCATTTT. Residues: CASTGTGNQPQHF. The J gene is TRBJ1-5, the V gene TRBV6-5, with D tentatively TRBD1 (5 bases). From germline, CDR1 is MNHEY and CDR2 SVGAGI. There are 13 residues in the CDR3. V was cut by 7 bases and J by 2 bases, with 9 bases left in between.

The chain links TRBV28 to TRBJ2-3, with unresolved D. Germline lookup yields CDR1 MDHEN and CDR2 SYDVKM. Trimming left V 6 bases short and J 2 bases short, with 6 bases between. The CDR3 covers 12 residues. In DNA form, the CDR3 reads TGTGCCAGCAGGGGATACACAGATACGCAGTATTTT. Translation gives CASRGYTDTQYF.

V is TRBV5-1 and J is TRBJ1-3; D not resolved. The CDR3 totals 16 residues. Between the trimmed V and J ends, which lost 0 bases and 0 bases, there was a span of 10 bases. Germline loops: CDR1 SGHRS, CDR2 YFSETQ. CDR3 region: CASSLEARLSGNTIYF. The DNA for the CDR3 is TGCGCCAGCAGCTTGGAAGCTCGGCTCTCTGGAAACACCATATATTTT. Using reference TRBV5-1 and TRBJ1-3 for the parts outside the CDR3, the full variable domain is KAGVTQTPRYLIKTRGQQVTLSCSPISGHRSVSWYQQTPGQGLQFLFEYFSETQRNKGNFPGRFSGRQFSNSRSEMNVSTLELGDSALYLCASSLEARLSGNTIYFGEGSWLTVV.

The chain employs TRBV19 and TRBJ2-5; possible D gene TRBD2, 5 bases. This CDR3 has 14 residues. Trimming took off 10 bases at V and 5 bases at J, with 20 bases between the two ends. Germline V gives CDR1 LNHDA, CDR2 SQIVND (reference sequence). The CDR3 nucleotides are TGTGCCACAAGGGATTCCTCGTCGGGGGAGACCCAGTACTTC. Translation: CATRDSSSGETQYF.

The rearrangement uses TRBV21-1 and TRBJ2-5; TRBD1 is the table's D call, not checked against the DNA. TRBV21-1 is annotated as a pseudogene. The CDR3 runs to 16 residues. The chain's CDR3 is CASSKESEDRDGTQYF. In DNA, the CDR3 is TGTGCCAGCAGCAAAGAATCCGAGGACAGGGACGGGACCCAGTACTTC.

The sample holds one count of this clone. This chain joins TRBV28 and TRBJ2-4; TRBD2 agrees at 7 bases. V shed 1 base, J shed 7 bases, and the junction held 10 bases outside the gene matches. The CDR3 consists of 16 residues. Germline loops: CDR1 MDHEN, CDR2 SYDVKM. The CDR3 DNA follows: TGTGCCAGCAGTTTATTAACCTTTAGCGGGTATAACATTCAGTACTTC. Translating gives CASSLLTFSGYNIQYF.

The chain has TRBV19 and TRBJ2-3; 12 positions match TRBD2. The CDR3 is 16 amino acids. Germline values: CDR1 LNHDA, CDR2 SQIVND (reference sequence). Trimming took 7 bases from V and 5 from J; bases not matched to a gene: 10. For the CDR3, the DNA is TGTGCCAGTAACCAAGGGCTAGCGGGAGGGATAGATACGCAGTATTTT. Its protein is CASNQGLAGGIDTQYF.

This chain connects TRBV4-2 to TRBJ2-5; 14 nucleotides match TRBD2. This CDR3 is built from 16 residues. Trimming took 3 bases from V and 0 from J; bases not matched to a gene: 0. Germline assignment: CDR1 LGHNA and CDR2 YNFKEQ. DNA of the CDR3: TGTGCCAGCAGCCAGGGACTAGCGGGAGACCAAGAGACCCAGTACTTC. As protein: CASSQGLAGDQETQYF.

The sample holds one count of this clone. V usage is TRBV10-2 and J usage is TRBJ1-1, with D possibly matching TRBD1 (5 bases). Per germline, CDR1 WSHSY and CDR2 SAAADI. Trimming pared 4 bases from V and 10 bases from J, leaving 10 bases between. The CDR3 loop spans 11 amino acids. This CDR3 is CASSGQMGAFF. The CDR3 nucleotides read TGCGCCAGCAGTGGACAGATGGGAGCTTTCTTT.

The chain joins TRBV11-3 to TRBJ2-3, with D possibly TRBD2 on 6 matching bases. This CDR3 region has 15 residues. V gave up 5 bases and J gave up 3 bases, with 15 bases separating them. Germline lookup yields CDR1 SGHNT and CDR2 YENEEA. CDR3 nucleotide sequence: TGTGCCAGCAGCCAAGGTGGGAGCGGGACAGATACGCAGTATTTT. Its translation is CASSQGGSGTDTQYF.

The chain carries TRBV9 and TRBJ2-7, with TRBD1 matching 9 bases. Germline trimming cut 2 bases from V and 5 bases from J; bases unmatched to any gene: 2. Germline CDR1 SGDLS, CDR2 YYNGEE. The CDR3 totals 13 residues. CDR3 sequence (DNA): TGTGCCAGCAGCGTCCGACAGGGGGACGAGCAGTACTTC. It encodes CASSVRQGDEQYF.

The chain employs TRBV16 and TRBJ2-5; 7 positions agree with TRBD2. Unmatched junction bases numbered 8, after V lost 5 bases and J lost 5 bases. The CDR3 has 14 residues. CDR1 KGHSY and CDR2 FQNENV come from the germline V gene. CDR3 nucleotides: TGTGCCAGCAGCTACCCGGGACTAAGGGAGACCCAGTACTTC. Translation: CASSYPGLRETQYF.

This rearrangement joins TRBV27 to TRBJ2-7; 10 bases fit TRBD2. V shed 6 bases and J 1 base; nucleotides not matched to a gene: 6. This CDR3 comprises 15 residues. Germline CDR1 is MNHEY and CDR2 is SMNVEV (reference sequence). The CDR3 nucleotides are TGTGCCAGCAGAAATCTAGCGGGAGTTTCCTACGAGCAGTACTTC. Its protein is CASRNLAGVSYEQYF.

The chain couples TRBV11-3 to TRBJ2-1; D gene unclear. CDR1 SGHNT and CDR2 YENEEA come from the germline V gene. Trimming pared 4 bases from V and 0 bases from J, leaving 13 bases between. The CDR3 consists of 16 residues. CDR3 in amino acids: CASSSSGARSYNEQFF. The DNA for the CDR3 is TGTGCCAGCAGCTCTAGTGGAGCGCGCTCCTACAATGAGCAGTTCTTC.